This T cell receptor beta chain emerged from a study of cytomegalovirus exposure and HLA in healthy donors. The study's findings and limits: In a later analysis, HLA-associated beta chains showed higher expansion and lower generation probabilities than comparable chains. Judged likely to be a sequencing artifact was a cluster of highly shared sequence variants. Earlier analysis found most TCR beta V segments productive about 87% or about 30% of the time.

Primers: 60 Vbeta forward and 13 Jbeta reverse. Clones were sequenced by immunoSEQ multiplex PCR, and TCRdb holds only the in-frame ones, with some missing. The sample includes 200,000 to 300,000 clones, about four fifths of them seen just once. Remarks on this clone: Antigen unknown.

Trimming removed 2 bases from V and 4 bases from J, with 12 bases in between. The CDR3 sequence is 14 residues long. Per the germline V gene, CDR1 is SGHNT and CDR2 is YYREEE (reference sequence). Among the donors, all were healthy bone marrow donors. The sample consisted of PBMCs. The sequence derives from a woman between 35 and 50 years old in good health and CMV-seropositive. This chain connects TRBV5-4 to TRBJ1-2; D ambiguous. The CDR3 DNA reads TGTGCCAGCAGCTTATCGGGATGGCCCTATGGCTACACCTTC. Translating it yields CASSLSGWPYGYTF.